This note documents a single T cell receptor beta chain sequence. The clone's antigen remains unknown. No much larger clone is present one base from it, and per-base qualities are unavailable. Receptor libraries were prepared by the immunoSEQ multiplex PCR assay. The multiplex PCR relied on a mix of 60 forward primers for TCR Vbeta segments and 13 reverse primers for TCR Jbeta segments. A multiplex PCR assay on genomic DNA amplified the CDR3 region of rearranged TCR beta genes. On the Illumina HiSeq System, the amplified TCR beta libraries were sequenced as 87-base-pair reads. The source study handled its data this way. A later analysis counted tens of millions of unique TCR beta chains across the 550 to 800 repertoires, and 10 million to 11 million of these chains were shared by at least two donors. A nearest-neighbor algorithm error-corrected the raw reads and collapsed the reads into unique sequences, merging closely related sequences to remove PCR and sequencing errors. To assign V, D and J gene segments, CDR3 sequences were aligned to IMGT reference sequences. For a sequence to be retained, at least a six-nucleotide match to both a V gene segment and a J gene segment was required. Rearrangements were classified as productive when the CDR3 lacked stop codons and remained in frame with V and J, and all other rearrangements were classified as non-productive. Following IMGT convention, CDR3 was defined as the stretch from the second conserved V-encoded cysteine up to the conserved J-encoded phenylalanine. In an earlier analysis of approximately 590 of the donors, sequences lacking an unambiguous match to a single V gene segment were excluded. An earlier analysis of just under 600 of the donors called V segments functional above 56.7% productive rearrangements and segregating when the between-donor standard deviation exceeded 5%. A statistical classification framework was built for diagnosing cytomegalovirus status from the catalog of TCR beta chain sequences. A later analysis assigned V and J genes by comparing TCR nucleotide sequences with IMGT/GENE-DB human TR gene sequences. A later analysis assigned CDR3 sequences and most-parsimonious VDJ recombination scenarios with the TCRdist pipeline. A later analysis defined each TCR beta chain by its CDR3 amino acid sequence plus V-gene family, and excluded reads lacking a unique V-gene family. In a later analysis, approximately 590 highly shared, low-generation-probability nucleotide sequences were removed to address suspected cross-contamination and a sequencing artifact. A later analysis calculated a clonal expansion index for each public chain from normalized within-repertoire ranks of inferred template counts. In a later analysis, generation probabilities were computed with a VDJ recombination model fitted to out-of-frame rearrangements, and the resulting probabilities were checked against IGoR. In a later analysis, hypergeometric tests were used to score TCR-TCR, TCR-HLA and TCR-CMV co-occurrence, with a repertoire-size bias correction applied to TCR pairs. In a later analysis, false discovery rates were estimated by permuting HLA or CMV assignments 20 times. In a later analysis, co-occurring TCRs were grouped using DBSCAN, with TCRdist sequence similarity added in when clustering inside HLA-allele-positive subsets. For co-occurrence clustering, repertoires with fewer than 30,000 or more than 120,000 public chains were excluded, along with 4 to 6 repertoires with anomalous nucleotide sharing. Not all clones reach the TCRdb copy of this immuneACCESS table, which keeps in-frame sequences only. Checked studies attribute under half of the gap to unresolved V genes and leave the rest unexplained. The V and J calls and clone size were taken over from that table, and D and trimming were inferred from the DNA. The sample profile shows 150,000 to 200,000 clones; almost 80% of them were found once. The top ten hold around a tenth of the sample.

This entry is derived from a study of cytomegalovirus exposure and HLA in healthy donors (dated by TCRdb to about 2017). A note on the overall study: In an earlier analysis of approximately 640 of the donors, around 290 Gb of sequence data and some 100 million unique TCR beta sequences from about 190 million T cells were reported. An early release that covered some 630 HLA-typed donors contained approximately 300 gigabases of sequencing data and about 93 million unique TCR sequences. Of the approximately 400 genotyped donors, 80% to 90% were placed in the genetic ancestry cluster associated with self-reported Caucasian donors. The study was designed to test whether signatures of past pathogen exposure could be identified by cataloging public T cell receptors. The study profiled the T cell repertoires of around 700 subjects by immunosequencing and related them to cytomegalovirus serostatus. Besides the first cohort of 666 subjects, a separate validation cohort made up of roughly 130 different subjects was used. High-throughput TCR immunosequencing, statistical association of individual TCRs with disease status, and machine learning were combined to predict cytomegalovirus infection status. To study patterns of TCR occurrence, a later analysis re-analyzed previously published TCR beta repertoires from around 660 donors and added high-resolution HLA genotyping. Rather than drawing on any new phenotypic data, the later analysis identified candidate immune exposures from TCR beta sequences and the way those sequences occurred across donors. An earlier analysis of about 620 of the donors applied high-throughput TCR beta sequencing to assess whether each TCR beta V gene segment acted as functional or pseudogenic. Donor age, sex, ethnicity and CMV serostatus were compiled alongside the repertoire data. Genome-wide SNP genotypes for about 60% of the roughly 700 donors were used in a later genetic analysis, which treated that subset as a discovery cohort. Every discovery cohort repertoire had been produced on one sequencing platform. HLA typing included class I and class II loci at four-digit resolution. Typing coverage differed by locus: A, B, C, DRB1 and DQB1 were typed in about 620-630 donors, DQA1 in about 550, DPA1 in some 610, and DPB1 in roughly 470. About five DR-DQ haplotypes were treated as single units for association and clustering because of strong linkage in the cohort. Among about 400 genotyped donors of the cohort, an average of around 250,000 unique TCR beta nucleotide sequences was sequenced per donor, of which about 20% were non-productive. What the work shows at the level of the full study, not this receptor alone: In a later analysis, HLA-associated TCR beta chains were found to be more clonally expanded and to have lower generation probabilities than equally common non-associated chains. Linkage disequilibrium might explain the correlated functional status among segregating V segments, but an unknown experimental factor could not be ruled out. A further reported finding was that TCR beta sequences accurately predicted the HLA-A and HLA-B alleles for most subjects in the first cohort. The classifier was reported to diagnose cytomegalovirus status with high specificity and sensitivity in both the original and validation cohorts. Immune exposure information for the cohort was limited to CMV serostatus. The study gave a list of 150 to 200 TCR beta chains associated with cytomegalovirus. The earlier analysis of 450 to 700 of the donors excluded roughly 17 rarely observed V segments, including chromosome 9 orphons, because counts were too low. HLA typing was unavailable for some donors at each locus, so association tests used only the typed subset. Sequencing depth was assumed to be roughly uniform across donors in the presence/absence analyses, though that assumption may not hold. In an earlier analysis of some 500 of the donors, most TCR beta V segments appeared in productive rearrangements about 90% or about 30% of the time, broadly matching IMGT annotations. This cohort had only TCR beta chains sequenced, and the lack of alpha or paired-chain data limited which features could be detected. Assigning TCR associations to individual alleles was difficult when HLA alleles, especially DR and DQ, strongly co-occurred. A few of the identified cytomegalovirus-associated TCR beta chains were confirmed in vitro to be specific for cytomegalovirus antigens. The authors suggested that the approach could potentially be generalized to other disease states and immunological phenotypes. According to a later analysis, most CMV-associated TCR beta chains appeared to be HLA-restricted, and the HLA associations seemed to be driven largely by CMV exposure. Compared with the roughly 720-donor mean, donors in an Asian-associated ancestry cluster had fewer N-insertions in productive TCRs, according to a later genetic analysis. Because the 87-base-pair reads could not distinguish some IMGT-functional V segments, including TRBV6-2 and TRBV6-3, those segments were excluded. Several of the top co-occurrence clusters appeared to be linked to parvovirus B19, influenza, CMV and Epstein-Barr virus, according to a later analysis. A cluster of highly shared sequence variants was judged likely to represent a technical artifact of the sequencing pipeline. While some public TCRs were present in many individuals, most TCR sequences turned up only very rarely across donors. At a false discovery rate of 0.05, a later analysis linked some 17,000 TCR beta sequences to specific HLA alleles. A later analysis found that TCR association rates varied across HLA loci, with DRB1 alleles showing the most associated TCRs and HLA-C alleles the fewest. V-gene and J-gene trimming of TCR beta chains was associated with a missense DCLRE1C variant in a later genetic analysis, and the association was replicated in an independent cohort.

The cohort comprised 670 or so healthy bone marrow donors. Cohort members were all nominally healthy when sampled, although unrecorded immune exposures were likely present. The donor tested CMV seropositive and was one of the 289 seropositive cohort members. Every donor gave a peripheral blood sample, and the peripheral blood mononuclear cells from that sample were used for TCR beta sequencing. Genomic DNA was extracted from the blood cell samples with the Qiagen DNeasy Blood Extraction Kit. Sequences SQVTM (CDR1) and ANQGSEA (CDR2) are obtained from the germline V gene. Trimming leaves V shorter by 4 bases and J shorter by 1 base, with the junction holding 3 bases beyond the gene matches. Including cysteine and phenylalanine, the CDR3 has 14 amino acids. CDR3 DNA only is kept here, 42 bases in frame from base 1.

The TCR comes from a man aged 18 to 30 in good health and CMV-seropositive. The V and J genes are TRBV29-1 and TRBJ2-1; the central 8 bases match TRBD2. Sequencing was done on a sample of PBMCs. DNA sequence: TGCAGCGTTGTTGCGGGAGGTTCCTACAATGAGCAGTTCTTC. Its protein reads: CSVVAGGSYNEQFF.